A selection of T cell receptor beta chains follows, all from one sample in a study of cytomegalovirus exposure and HLA in healthy donors. The protocol was immunoSEQ multiplex PCR, while the TCRdb copy is restricted to in-frame clones and leaves out a portion. This repertoire includes about 32,000 clones. Input material: PBMCs. The receptors stem from a female donor in good health and CMV-seronegative. CDR3s include the opening cysteine and the closing phenylalanine or tryptophan. The D gene is left open where the match is weak.

j_call: TRBJ1-6
v_call: TRBV7-9
d_call: -
cdr3_nt: TGTGCCAGCAGCTCTGAGCGGGAGTCACCCCTCCACTTT
cdr3_aa: CASSSERESPLHF

j_call: TRBJ2-1
v_call: TRBV7-2
d_call: TRBD2
cdr3_nt: TGTGCCAGCAGCTTAGAGGCGGGACTAGCATCTAGTGAGCAGTTCTTC
cdr3_aa: CASSLEAGLASSEQFF

j_call: TRBJ1-2
v_call: TRBV6-1
d_call: -
cdr3_nt: TGTGCCAGCAGTGAAATAAAACGGAACTATGGCTACACCTTC
cdr3_aa: CASSEIKRNYGYTF

j_call: TRBJ2-7
v_call: TRBV5-1
d_call: TRBD1
cdr3_nt: TGCGCCAGCACCTGGGGGGTAGACAGGGGCGAGCAGTACTTC
cdr3_aa: CASTWGVDRGEQYF

j_call: TRBJ1-2
v_call: TRBV30
d_call: -
cdr3_nt: TGTGCCTGGAGCCCAGGGGCCGGCTACACCTTC
cdr3_aa: CAWSPGAGYTF

j_call: TRBJ2-1
v_call: TRBV6-6
d_call: -
cdr3_nt: TGTGCCAGCAGTACTTACAGGGACGGTGAGCAGTTCTTC
cdr3_aa: CASSTYRDGEQFF

j_call: TRBJ1-1
v_call: TRBV30
d_call: TRBD1
cdr3_nt: TGTGCCTGGAGTGGACAGGGGAATACTGAAGCTTTCTTT
cdr3_aa: CAWSGQGNTEAFF

j_call: TRBJ2-1
v_call: TRBV5-6
d_call: TRBD2
cdr3_nt: TGTGCCAGCAGCTTGAACGGGGGGGCATGGGAGCAGTTCTTC
cdr3_aa: CASSLNGGAWEQFF

j_call: TRBJ1-4
v_call: TRBV7-2
d_call: -
cdr3_nt: TGTGCCAGCAGCTCCGCCGGGGGTGAAAAACTGTTTTTT
cdr3_aa: CASSSAGGEKLFF

j_call: TRBJ1-2
v_call: TRBV9
d_call: -
cdr3_nt: TGTGCCAGCCGGGGTGACTCGCGGGGGTATGGCTACACCTTC
cdr3_aa: CASRGDSRGYGYTF

j_call: TRBJ2-2
v_call: TRBV5-4
d_call: TRBD1
cdr3_nt: TGTGCCAGCAGCCCGGGACAGGGTTTCGGGGAGCTGTTTTTT
cdr3_aa: CASSPGQGFGELFF

j_call: TRBJ1-5
v_call: TRBV7-8
d_call: -
cdr3_nt: TGTGCCAGCAGCTTGGGAGAGGCCTATAGCAATCAGCCCCAGCATTTT
cdr3_aa: CASSLGEAYSNQPQHF

j_call: TRBJ2-5
v_call: TRBV7-6
d_call: TRBD1
cdr3_nt: TGTGCCAGCAGTAAAGAGGCAAGGGGGCTCGAGACCCAGTACTTC
cdr3_aa: CASSKEARGLETQYF

j_call: TRBJ2-7
v_call: TRBV29-1
d_call: TRBD2
cdr3_nt: TGCAGCGCCCGGAGCGGGGGGACCTACGAGCAGTACTTC
cdr3_aa: CSARSGGTYEQYF

j_call: TRBJ1-1
v_call: TRBV7-2
d_call: -
cdr3_nt: TGTGCCAGCAGTCTCGATCTGAGGAGCACTGAAGCTTTCTTT
cdr3_aa: CASSLDLRSTEAFF

j_call: TRBJ1-1
v_call: TRBV18
d_call: -
cdr3_nt: TGTGCCAGCTCATCAACAGCTATGAACACTGAAGCTTTCTTT
cdr3_aa: CASSSTAMNTEAFF

j_call: TRBJ1-5
v_call: TRBV2
d_call: -
cdr3_nt: TGTGCCAGCACCGAAGGGGCAGGGTTGGGGCAGCCCCAGCATTTT
cdr3_aa: CASTEGAGLGQPQHF

j_call: TRBJ2-7
v_call: TRBV5-1
d_call: TRBD1
cdr3_nt: TGCGCCAGCAGCTTCCAGACAGGGGCGGCCCACGAGCAGTACTTC
cdr3_aa: CASSFQTGAAHEQYF

j_call: TRBJ1-2
v_call: TRBV19
d_call: TRBD1
cdr3_nt: TGTGCCACCGCACGCACCGGGACAGGGGTAGGCTACACCTTC
cdr3_aa: CATARTGTGVGYTF

j_call: TRBJ2-3
v_call: TRBV7-3
d_call: -
cdr3_nt: TGTGCCAGCAGGGTGGGGGCAGGCGATACGCAGTATTTT
cdr3_aa: CASRVGAGDTQYF